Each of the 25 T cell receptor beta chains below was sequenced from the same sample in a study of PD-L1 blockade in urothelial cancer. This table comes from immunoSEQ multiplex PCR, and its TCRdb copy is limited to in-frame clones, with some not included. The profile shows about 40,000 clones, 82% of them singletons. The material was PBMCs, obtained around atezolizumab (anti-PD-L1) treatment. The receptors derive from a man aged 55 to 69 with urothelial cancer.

CDR3 nucleotides: TGTGCCAGCAGTGAAGCGCTCAGGAGCTACACCTTC. Its protein is CASSEALRSYTF. This chain uses TRBV6-1 with TRBJ1-2, with D uncertain. The CDR3 consists of 12 residues. V was trimmed by 0 bases and J by 9 bases, leaving 8 bases between them. Germline CDR1 and CDR2: MNHNS and SASEGT.

DNA for the CDR3: TGTGCCAGCAGCTTGGGCGGGGGGGCGTCAGATACGCAGTATTTT. This codes for CASSLGGGASDTQYF. V gene TRBV5-6 combines with J gene TRBJ2-3; 9 bases map to TRBD2. From germline, CDR1 is SGHDT and CDR2 YYEEEE. The CDR3 runs to 15 residues. V dropped 0 bases and J dropped 4; count of bases not matched to a gene: 3.

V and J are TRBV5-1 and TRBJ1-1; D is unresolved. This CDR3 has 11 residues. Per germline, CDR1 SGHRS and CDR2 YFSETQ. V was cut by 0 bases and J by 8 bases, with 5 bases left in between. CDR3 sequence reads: CASSLGEEAFF. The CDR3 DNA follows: TGCGCCAGCAGCTTGGGGGAGGAAGCTTTCTTT.

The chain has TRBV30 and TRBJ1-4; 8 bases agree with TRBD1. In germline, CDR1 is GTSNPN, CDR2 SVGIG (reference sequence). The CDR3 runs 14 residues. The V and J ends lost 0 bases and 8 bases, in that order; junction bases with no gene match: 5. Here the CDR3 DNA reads TGTGCCTGGAGTGTACAGGGGGTAGTGGAAAAACTGTTTTTT. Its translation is CAWSVQGVVEKLFF.

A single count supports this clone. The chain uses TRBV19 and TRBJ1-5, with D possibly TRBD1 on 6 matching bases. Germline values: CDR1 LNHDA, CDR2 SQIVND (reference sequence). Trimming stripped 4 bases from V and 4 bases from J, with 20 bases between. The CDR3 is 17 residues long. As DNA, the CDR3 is TGTGCCAGTAGTACCCTCGCCCAGGGGCCGGTAAATCAGCCCCAGCATTTT. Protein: CASSTLAQGPVNQPQHF.

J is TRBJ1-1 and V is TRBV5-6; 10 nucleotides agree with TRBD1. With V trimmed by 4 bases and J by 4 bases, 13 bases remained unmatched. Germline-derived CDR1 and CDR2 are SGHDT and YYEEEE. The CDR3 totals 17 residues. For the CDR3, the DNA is TGTGCCAGCAGCATGGACAGGGGGGCCTTCGGTATCACTGAAGCTTTCTTT. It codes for CASSMDRGAFGITEAFF.

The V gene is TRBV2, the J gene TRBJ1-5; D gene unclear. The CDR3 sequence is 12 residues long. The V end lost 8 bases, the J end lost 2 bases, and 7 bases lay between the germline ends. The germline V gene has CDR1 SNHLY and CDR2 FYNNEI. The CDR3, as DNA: TGTGCCAGCGGCTTGGGCAATCAGCCCCAGCATTTT. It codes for CASGLGNQPQHF.

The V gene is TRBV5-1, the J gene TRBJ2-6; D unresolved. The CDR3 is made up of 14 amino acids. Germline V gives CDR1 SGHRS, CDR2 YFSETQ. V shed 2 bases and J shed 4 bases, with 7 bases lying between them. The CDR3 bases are TGCGCCAGCAGCTTCGGGTCCGGGGCCAACGTCCTGACTTTC. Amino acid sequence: CASSFGSGANVLTF. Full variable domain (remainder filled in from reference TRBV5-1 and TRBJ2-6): KAGVTQTPRYLIKTRGQQVTLSCSPISGHRSVSWYQQTPGQGLQFLFEYFSETQRNKGNFPGRFSGRQFSNSRSEMNVSTLELGDSALYLCASSFGSGANVLTFGAGSRLTVL.

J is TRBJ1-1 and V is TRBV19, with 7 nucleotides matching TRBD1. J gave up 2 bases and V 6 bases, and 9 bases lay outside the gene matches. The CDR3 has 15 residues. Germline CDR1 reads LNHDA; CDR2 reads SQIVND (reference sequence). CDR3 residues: CASRSTGTENTEAFF. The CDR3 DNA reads TGTGCCAGTAGAAGCACCGGGACAGAAAACACTGAAGCTTTCTTT.

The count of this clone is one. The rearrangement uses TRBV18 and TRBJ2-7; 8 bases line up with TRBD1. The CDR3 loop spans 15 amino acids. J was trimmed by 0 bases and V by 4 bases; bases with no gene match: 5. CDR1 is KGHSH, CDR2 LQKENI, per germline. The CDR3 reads CASSQPGQASYEQYF. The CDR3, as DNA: TGTGCCAGCTCACAACCGGGACAGGCCTCCTACGAGCAGTACTTC.

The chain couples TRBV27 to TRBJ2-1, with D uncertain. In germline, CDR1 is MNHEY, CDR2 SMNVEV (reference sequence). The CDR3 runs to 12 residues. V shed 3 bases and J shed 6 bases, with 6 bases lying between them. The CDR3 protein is CASSFGPNEQFF. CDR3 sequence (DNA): TGTGCCAGCAGTTTTGGCCCCAATGAGCAGTTCTTC.

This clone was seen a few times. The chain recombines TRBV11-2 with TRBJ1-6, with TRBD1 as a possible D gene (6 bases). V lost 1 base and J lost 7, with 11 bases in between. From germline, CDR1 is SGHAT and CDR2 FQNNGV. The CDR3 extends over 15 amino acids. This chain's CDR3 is CASSLGRQGNSPLHF. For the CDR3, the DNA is TGTGCCAGCAGCTTAGGTCGCCAGGGGAATTCACCCCTCCACTTT.

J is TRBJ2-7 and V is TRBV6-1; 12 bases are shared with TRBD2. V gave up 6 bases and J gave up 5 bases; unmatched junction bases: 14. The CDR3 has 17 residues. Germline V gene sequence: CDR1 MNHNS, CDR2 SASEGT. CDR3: CASREPISGLAGDEQYF. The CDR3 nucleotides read TGTGCCAGCAGAGAACCCATTTCGGGACTAGCGGGCGACGAGCAGTACTTC.

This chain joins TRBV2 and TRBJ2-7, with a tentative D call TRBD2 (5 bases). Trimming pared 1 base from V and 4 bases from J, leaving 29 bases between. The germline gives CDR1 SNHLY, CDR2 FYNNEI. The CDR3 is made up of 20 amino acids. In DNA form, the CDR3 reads TGTGCCAGCAGTGAAGACTCGCCCTCCCCCGTCGCCGGACTGATTTACGAGCAGTACTTC. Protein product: CASSEDSPSPVAGLIYEQYF.

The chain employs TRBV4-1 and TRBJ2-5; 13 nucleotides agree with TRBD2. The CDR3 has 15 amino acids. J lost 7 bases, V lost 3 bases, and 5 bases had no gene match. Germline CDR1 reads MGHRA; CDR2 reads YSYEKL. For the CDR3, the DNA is TGCGCCAGCAGCCAGGGACTAGCGGGAACGCGGACCCAGTACTTC. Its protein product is CASSQGLAGTRTQYF.

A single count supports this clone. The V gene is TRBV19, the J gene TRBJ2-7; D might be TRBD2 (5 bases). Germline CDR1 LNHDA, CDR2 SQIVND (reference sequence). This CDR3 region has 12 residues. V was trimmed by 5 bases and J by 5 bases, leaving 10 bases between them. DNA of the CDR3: TGTGCCAGTAGTTACGAGGGAAACGAGCAGTACTTC. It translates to CASSYEGNEQYF.

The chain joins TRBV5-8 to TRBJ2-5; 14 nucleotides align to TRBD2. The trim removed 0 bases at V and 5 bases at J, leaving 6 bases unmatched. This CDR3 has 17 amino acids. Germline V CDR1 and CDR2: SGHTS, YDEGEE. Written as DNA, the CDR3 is TGTGCCAGCAGCTTGGGACTAGCGGGGGGGCCAGTCGAGACCCAGTACTTC. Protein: CASSLGLAGGPVETQYF. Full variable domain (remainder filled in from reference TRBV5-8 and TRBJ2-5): EAGVTQSPTHLIKTRGQQATLRCSPISGHTSVYWYQQALGLGLQFLLWYDEGEERNRGNFPPRFSGRQFPNYSSELNVNALELEDSALYLCASSLGLAGGPVETQYFGPGTRLLVL.

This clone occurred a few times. This CDR3 reads CASSLGQGETEAFF. The CDR3, as DNA: TGTGCCAGCAGCTTAGGACAGGGAGAGACTGAAGCTTTCTTT. The rearrangement joins TRBV7-9 to TRBJ1-1; 7 bases agree with TRBD1. The junction had 4 bases not matched to a gene; V was cut back by 1 base and J by 5 bases. CDR3 length equals 14 residues. Germline V CDR1 and CDR2: SEHNR, FQNEAQ (reference sequence).

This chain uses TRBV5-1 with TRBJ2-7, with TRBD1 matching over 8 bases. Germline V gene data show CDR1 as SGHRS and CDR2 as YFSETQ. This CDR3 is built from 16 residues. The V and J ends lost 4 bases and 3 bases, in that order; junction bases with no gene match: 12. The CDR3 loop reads CASSPEGQGGSYEQYF. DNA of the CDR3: TGCGCCAGCAGCCCCGAAGGACAGGGTGGAAGCTACGAGCAGTACTTC. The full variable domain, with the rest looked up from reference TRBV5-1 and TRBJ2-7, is KAGVTQTPRYLIKTRGQQVTLSCSPISGHRSVSWYQQTPGQGLQFLFEYFSETQRNKGNFPGRFSGRQFSNSRSEMNVSTLELGDSALYLCASSPEGQGGSYEQYFGPGTRLTVT.

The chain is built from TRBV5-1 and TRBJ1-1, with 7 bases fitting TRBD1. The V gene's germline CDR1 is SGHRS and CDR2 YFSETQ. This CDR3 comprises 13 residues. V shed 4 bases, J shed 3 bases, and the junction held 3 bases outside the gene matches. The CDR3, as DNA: TGCGCCAGCAGCAGACAGGGCGACACTGAAGCTTTCTTT. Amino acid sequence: CASSRQGDTEAFF. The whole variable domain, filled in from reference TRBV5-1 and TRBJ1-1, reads KAGVTQTPRYLIKTRGQQVTLSCSPISGHRSVSWYQQTPGQGLQFLFEYFSETQRNKGNFPGRFSGRQFSNSRSEMNVSTLELGDSALYLCASSRQGDTEAFFGQGTRLTVV.

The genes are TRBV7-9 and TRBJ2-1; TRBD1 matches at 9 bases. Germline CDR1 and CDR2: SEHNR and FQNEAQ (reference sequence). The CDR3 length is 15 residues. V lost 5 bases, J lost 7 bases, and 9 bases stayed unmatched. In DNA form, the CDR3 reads TGTGCCAGCAGCCACCGTGGACAGGGGAGGAATGAGCAGTTCTTC. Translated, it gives CASSHRGQGRNEQFF.

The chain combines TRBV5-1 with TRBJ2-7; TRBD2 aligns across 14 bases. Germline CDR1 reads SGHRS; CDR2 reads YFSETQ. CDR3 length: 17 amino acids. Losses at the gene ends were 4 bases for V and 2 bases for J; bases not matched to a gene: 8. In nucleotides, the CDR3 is TGCGCCAGCAGCCATCCCCTGGGACTAGCGGGGGCCTACGAGCAGTACTTC. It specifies CASSHPLGLAGAYEQYF.

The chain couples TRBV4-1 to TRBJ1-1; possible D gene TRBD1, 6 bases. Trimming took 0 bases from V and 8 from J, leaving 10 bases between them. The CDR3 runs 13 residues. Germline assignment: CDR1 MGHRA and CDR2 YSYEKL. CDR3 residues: CASSQDRGGEAFF. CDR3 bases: TGCGCCAGCAGCCAAGATCGAGGGGGAGAAGCTTTCTTT.

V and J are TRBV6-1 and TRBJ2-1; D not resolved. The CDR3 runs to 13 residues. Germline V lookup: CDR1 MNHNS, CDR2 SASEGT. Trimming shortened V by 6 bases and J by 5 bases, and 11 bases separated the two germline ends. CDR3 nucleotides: TGTGCCAGCAGCTCCTCCTTCCACAATGAGCAGTTCTTC. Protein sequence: CASSSSFHNEQFF.

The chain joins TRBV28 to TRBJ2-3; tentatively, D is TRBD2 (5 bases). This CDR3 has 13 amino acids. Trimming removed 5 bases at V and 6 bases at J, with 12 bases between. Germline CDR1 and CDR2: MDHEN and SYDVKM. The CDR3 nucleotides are TGTGCCAGCAGTGCCTCTAGCTCGGATACGCAGTATTTT. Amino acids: CASSASSSDTQYF.